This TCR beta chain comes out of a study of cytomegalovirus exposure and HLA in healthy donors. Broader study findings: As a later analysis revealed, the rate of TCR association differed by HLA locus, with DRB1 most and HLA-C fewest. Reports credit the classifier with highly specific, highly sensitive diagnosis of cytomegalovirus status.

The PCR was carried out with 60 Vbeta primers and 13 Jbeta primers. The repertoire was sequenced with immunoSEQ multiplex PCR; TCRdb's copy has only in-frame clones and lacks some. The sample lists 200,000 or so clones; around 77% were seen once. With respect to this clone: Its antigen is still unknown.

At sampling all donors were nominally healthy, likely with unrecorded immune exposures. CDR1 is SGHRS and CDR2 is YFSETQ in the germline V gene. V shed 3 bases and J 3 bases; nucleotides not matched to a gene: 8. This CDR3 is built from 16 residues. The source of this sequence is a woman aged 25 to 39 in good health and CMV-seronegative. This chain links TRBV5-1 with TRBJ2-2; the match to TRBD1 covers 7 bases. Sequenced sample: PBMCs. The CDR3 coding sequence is TGCGCCAGCAGCTCACCGACAGGGCGGTACACCGGGGAGCTGTTTTTT. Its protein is CASSSPTGRYTGELFF.